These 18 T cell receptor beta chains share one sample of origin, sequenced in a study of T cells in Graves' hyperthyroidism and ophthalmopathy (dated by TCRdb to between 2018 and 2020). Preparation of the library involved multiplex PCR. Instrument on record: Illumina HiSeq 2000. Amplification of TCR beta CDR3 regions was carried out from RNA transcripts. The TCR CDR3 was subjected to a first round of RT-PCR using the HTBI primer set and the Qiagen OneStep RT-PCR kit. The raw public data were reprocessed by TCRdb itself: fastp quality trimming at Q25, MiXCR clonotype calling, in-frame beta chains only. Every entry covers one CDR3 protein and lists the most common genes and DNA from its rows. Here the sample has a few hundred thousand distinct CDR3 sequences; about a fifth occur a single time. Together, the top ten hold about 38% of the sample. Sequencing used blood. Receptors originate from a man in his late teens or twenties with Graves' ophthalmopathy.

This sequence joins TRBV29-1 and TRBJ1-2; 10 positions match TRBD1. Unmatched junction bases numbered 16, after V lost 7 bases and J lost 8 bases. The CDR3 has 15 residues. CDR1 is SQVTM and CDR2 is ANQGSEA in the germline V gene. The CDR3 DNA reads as TGCAGCGCCCCCGAACTGGACAGGGGGAAGAGGGGCTACACCTTC. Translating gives CSAPELDRGKRGYTF.

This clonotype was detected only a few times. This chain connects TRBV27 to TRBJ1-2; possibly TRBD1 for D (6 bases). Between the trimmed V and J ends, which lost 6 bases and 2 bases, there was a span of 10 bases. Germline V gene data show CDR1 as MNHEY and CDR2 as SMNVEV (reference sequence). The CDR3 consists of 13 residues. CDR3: CASRRQENYGYTF. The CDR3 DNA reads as TGTGCCAGCAGACGACAGGAGAACTATGGCTACACCTTC.

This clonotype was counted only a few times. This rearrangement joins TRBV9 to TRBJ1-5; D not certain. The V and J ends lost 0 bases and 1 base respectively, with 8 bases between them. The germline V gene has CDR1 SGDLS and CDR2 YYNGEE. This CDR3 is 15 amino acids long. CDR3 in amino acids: CASSVGVGSNQPQHF. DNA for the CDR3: TGTGCCAGCAGCGTAGGGGTCGGGAGCAATCAGCCCCAGCATTTT.

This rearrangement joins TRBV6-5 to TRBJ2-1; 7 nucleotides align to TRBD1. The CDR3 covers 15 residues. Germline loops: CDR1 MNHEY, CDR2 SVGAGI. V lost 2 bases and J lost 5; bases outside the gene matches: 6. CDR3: CASSYGQEADNEQFF. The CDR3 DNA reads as TGTGCCAGCAGTTACGGACAGGAGGCGGACAATGAGCAGTTCTTC.

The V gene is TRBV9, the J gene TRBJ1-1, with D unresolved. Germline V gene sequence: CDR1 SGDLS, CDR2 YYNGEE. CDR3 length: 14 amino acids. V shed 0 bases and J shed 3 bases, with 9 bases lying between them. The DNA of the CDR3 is TGTGCCAGCAGCGTAGGGAACCCCGACACTGAAGCTTTCTTT. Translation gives CASSVGNPDTEAFF.

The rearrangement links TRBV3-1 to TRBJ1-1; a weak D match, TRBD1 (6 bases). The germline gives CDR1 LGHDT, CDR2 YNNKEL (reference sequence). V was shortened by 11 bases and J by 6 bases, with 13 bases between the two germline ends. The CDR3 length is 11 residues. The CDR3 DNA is TGTGCCTCAGCGGGGGGCCCTGAAGCTTTCTTT. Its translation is CASAGGPEAFF.

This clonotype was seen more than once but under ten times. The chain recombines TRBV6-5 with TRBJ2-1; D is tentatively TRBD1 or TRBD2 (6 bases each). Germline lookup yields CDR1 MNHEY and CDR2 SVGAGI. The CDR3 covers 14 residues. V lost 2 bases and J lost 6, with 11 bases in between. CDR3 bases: TGTGCCAGCAGTTACGGGGGGCCGGGCAATGAGCAGTTCTTC. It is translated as CASSYGGPGNEQFF.

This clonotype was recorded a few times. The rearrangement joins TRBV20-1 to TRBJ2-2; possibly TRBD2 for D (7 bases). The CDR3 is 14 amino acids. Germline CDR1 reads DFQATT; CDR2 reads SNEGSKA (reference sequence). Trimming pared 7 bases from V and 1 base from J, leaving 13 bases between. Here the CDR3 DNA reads TGCAGTGGTGAGGGGGGGCGGAACACCGGGGAGCTGTTTTTT. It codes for CSGEGGRNTGELFF.

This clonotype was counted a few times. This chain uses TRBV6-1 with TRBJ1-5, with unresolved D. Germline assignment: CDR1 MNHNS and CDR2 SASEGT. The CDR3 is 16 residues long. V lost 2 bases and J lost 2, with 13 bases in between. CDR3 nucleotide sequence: TGTGCCAGCAGTGAATGGGCCCCGCCAGGCAATCAGCCCCAGCATTTT. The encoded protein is CASSEWAPPGNQPQHF.

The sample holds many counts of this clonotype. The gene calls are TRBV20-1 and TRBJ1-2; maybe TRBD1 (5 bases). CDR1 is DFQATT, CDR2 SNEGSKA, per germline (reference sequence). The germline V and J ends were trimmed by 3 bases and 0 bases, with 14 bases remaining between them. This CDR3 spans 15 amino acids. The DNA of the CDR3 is TGCAGTGCTAGCGGGGGGGAACCCACTAACTATGGCTACACCTTC. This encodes CSASGGEPTNYGYTF.

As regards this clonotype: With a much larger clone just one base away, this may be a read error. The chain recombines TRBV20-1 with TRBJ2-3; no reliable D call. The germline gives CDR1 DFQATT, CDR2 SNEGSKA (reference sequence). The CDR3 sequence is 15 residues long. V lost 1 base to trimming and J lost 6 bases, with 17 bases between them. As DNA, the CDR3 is TGCAGTGCTAGAGCCTCAGCCGGCCCTGGGGATACGCAGTATTTT. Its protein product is CSARASAGPGDTQYF.

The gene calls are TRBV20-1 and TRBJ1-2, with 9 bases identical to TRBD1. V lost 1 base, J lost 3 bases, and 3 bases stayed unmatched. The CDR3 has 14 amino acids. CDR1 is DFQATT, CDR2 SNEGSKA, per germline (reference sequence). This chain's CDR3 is CSARVRTGDYGYTF. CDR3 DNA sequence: TGCAGTGCTAGAGTTCGGACAGGGGACTATGGCTACACCTTC.

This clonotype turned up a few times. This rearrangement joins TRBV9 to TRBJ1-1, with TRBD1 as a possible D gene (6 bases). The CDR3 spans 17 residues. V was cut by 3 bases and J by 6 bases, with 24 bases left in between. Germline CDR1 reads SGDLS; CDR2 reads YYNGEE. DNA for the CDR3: TGTGCCAGCAGCGCCTCAGGAATACAGGGACCGCGGGCTGAAGCTTTCTTT. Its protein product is CASSASGIQGPRAEAFF.

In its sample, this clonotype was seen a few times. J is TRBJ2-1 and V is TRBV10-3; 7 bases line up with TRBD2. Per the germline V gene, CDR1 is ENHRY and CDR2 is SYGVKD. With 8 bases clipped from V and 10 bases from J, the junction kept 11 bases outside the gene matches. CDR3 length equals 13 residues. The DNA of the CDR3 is TGTGCCATCGGAGGAGGTGGGGGGGGAGAGCAGTTCTTC. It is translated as CAIGGGGGGEQFF.

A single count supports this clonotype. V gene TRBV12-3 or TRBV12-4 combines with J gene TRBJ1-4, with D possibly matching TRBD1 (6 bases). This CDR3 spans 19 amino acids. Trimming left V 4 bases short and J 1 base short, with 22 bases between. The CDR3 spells CASSSPRWGGQLTNEKLFF. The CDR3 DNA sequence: TGTGCCAGCAGTTCCCCGAGGTGGGGGGGGCAGCTAACTAATGAAAAACTGTTTTTT.

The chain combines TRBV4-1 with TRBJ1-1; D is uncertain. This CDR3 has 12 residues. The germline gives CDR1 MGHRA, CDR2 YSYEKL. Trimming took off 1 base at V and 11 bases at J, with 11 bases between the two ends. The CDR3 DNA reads TGCGCCAGCAGCCAAGGGGGAAGAAGGGCTTTCTTT. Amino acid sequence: CASSQGGRRAFF.

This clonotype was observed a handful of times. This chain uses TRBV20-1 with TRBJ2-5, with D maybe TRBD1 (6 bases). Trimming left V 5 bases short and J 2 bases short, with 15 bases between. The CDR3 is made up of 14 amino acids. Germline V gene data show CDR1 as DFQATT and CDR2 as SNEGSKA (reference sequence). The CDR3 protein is CSAGEHGQQETQYF. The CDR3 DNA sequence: TGCAGTGCTGGCGAGCATGGACAGCAAGAGACCCAGTACTTC.

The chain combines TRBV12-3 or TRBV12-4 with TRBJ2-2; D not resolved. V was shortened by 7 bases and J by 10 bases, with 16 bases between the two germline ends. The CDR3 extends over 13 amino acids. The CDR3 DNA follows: TGTGCCAGCAATAATTCTACGGCGGTGGAGCTGTTTTTT. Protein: CASNNSTAVELFF.